A selection of T cell receptor beta chains follows, all from one sample in a study of identical twins. From the 5' RACE reads, TCRdb called clonotypes with MiXCR, one entry per CDR3 protein. Altogether roughly 490,000 distinct CDR3 sequences are present, 13% to 15% being singletons, with the ten largest covering approximately 0.9%. The same sample was also studied in work on yellow fever vaccine responses in identical twins.

The sample consisted of CD4+ T cells sorted from blood. The source of these receptors is a young woman in good health. Each CDR3 is given with its conserved first and last residue. A D gene is named only where the DNA matches it firmly. Clone size appears in some rows only: once, few, many, or a class for an expanded clone.

V gene	D gene	J gene	clone size	CDR3 protein	CDR3 DNA
TRBV18	-	TRBJ1-5	few	CASSAAGRNQPQHF	TGTGCCAGCTCCGCAGCAGGGCGCAATCAGCCCCAGCATTTT
TRBV27	TRBD1	TRBJ1-3	-	CASRRTGLNTIYF	TGTGCCAGCAGGCGGACAGGGTTGAACACCATATATTTT
TRBV7-2	TRBD2	TRBJ2-5	-	CASSLALTAGGDETQYF	TGTGCCAGCAGCTTAGCGCTCACGGCGGGAGGTGACGAGACCCAGTACTTC
TRBV7-2	-	TRBJ2-3	-	CASSLGARDTQYF	TGTGCCAGCAGCTTAGGGGCTCGGGATACGCAGTATTTT
TRBV29-1	TRBD2	TRBJ2-5	-	CSVPIAGIQETQYF	TGCAGCGTCCCCATAGCGGGGATTCAAGAGACCCAGTACTTC
TRBV5-1	-	TRBJ1-6	many	CASSLSGNNSPLHF	TGCGCCAGCAGCTTGTCCGGGAATAATTCACCCCTCCACTTT
TRBV14	-	TRBJ2-7	few	CASSQEDRGGYEQYF	TGTGCCAGCAGCCAAGAAGATAGGGGGGGCTACGAGCAGTACTTC
TRBV28	-	TRBJ2-1	-	CASLGDVNNEQFF	TGTGCCAGCCTGGGGGACGTAAACAATGAGCAGTTCTTC
TRBV9	-	TRBJ1-5	-	CASSRGAHSNQPQHF	TGTGCCAGCAGCCGGGGGGCGCATAGCAATCAGCCCCAGCATTTT
TRBV11-2	-	TRBJ1-4	-	CASSPRPGFEKLFF	TGTGCCAGCAGCCCCCGCCCTGGGTTTGAAAAACTGTTTTTT
TRBV2	-	TRBJ2-2	few	CASRSDWANTGELFF	TGTGCCAGTAGGAGTGATTGGGCCAACACCGGGGAGCTGTTTTTT
TRBV7-9	-	TRBJ1-1	-	CASSFTALGTLEAFF	TGTGCCAGCAGCTTTACAGCACTTGGTACGCTTGAAGCTTTCTTT
TRBV11-1	TRBD2	TRBJ2-1	few	CASSLGSRFERGSYNEQFF	TGTGCCAGCAGCTTAGGGTCGAGGTTTGAGCGGGGCTCCTACAATGAGCAGTTCTTC
TRBV6-1	TRBD1	TRBJ2-7	-	CASRGQGTSYEQYF	TGTGCCAGCAGGGGACAGGGTACCTCCTACGAGCAGTACTTC
TRBV7-9	TRBD1	TRBJ2-1	-	CASSRTGSYEQFF	TGTGCCAGCAGCCGGACAGGGTCCTATGAGCAGTTCTTC
TRBV20-1	-	TRBJ2-1	-	CSARGRVYNEQFF	TGCAGTGCTAGAGGGAGGGTCTACAATGAGCAGTTCTTC
TRBV7-2	-	TRBJ2-5	once	CASSYGDRRETQYF	TGTGCCAGCAGCTACGGGGACCGTCGAGAGACCCAGTACTTC
TRBV14	TRBD2	TRBJ2-1	many	CASSHLLAGVRHNEQFF	TGTGCCAGCAGCCACCTACTAGCGGGAGTTCGCCACAATGAGCAGTTCTTC
TRBV5-1	TRBD1	TRBJ1-6	few	CASSLAPGQGSPLHF	TGCGCCAGCAGCTTGGCCCCCGGACAGGGGTCACCCCTCCACTTT
TRBV7-3	TRBD1	TRBJ1-1	few	CASSGTGDTEAFF	TGTGCCAGCAGCGGGACAGGGGACACTGAAGCTTTCTTT
TRBV12-3/TRBV12-4	-	TRBJ2-2	many	CASRFGSNTGELFF	TGTGCCAGCAGGTTTGGGTCGAACACCGGGGAGCTGTTTTTT
TRBV5-6	-	TRBJ2-5	-	CASSLGQGTIGETQYF	TGTGCCAGCAGCTTGGGCCAGGGCACCATTGGAGAGACCCAGTACTTC
TRBV6-2/TRBV6-3	TRBD1	TRBJ2-7	-	CASKQSGTVSYEQYF	TGTGCCAGCAAACAGTCCGGGACAGTTTCCTACGAGCAGTACTTC
TRBV18	-	TRBJ2-7	-	CASSPRSPRPSGSYEQYF	TGTGCCAGCTCACCACGATCACCAAGGCCTTCCGGTTCCTACGAGCAGTACTTC
TRBV7-2	TRBD2	TRBJ2-1	-	CASSLMREGYNEQFF	TGTGCCAGCAGCTTAATGCGGGAGGGTTACAATGAGCAGTTCTTC
TRBV7-3	TRBD1	TRBJ2-5	few	CASSLGMGQGQETQYF	TGTGCCAGCAGCTTAGGAATGGGACAGGGCCAAGAGACCCAGTACTTC
TRBV12-3/TRBV12-4	-	TRBJ2-7	many	CASSFLREHREQYF	TGTGCCAGCAGTTTTCTCAGGGAACATCGCGAGCAGTACTTC
TRBV3-1	-	TRBJ2-7	once	CASSQEGSQGEQYF	TGTGCCAGCAGCCAAGAAGGGTCTCAAGGGGAGCAGTACTTC
TRBV24-1	-	TRBJ1-4	few	CATSDPTTREEKLFF	TGTGCCACCAGTGACCCGACAACCAGGGAGGAAAAACTGTTTTTT
TRBV3-1	TRBD1	TRBJ1-2	-	CASSYGTGGDGYTF	TGTGCCAGCAGCTACGGGACAGGGGGGGATGGCTACACCTTC
TRBV24-1	TRBD1	TRBJ1-5	-	CATSVQGNQPQHF	TGTGCCACCAGTGTACAGGGGAATCAGCCCCAGCATTTT
TRBV29-1	-	TRBJ2-1	few	CSVAFRDEQFF	TGCAGCGTTGCATTCAGAGATGAGCAGTTCTTC
TRBV6-1	-	TRBJ2-7	-	CASSERGPNYEQYF	TGTGCCAGCAGTGAACGCGGGCCGAACTACGAGCAGTACTTC
TRBV20-1	-	TRBJ2-1	few	CSASFRGLRFYEQFF	TGCAGTGCTAGTTTCAGGGGACTGCGCTTTTATGAGCAGTTCTTC
TRBV7-9	TRBD1	TRBJ1-6	-	CASSLNGQGTSPLHF	TGTGCCAGCAGCTTAAACGGACAGGGCACTTCACCCCTCCACTTT
TRBV7-9	TRBD1	TRBJ2-5	-	CASSGDRPYQETQYF	TGTGCCAGCAGCGGGGACAGACCGTACCAAGAGACCCAGTACTTC
TRBV5-1	-	TRBJ1-1	-	CASSLNGGGITEAFF	TGCGCCAGCAGCTTGAACGGGGGAGGAATCACTGAAGCTTTCTTT
TRBV6-2/TRBV6-3	-	TRBJ2-7	few	CASSYGTGNSYEQYF	TGTGCCAGCAGTTACGGCACAGGCAACTCCTACGAGCAGTACTTC
TRBV7-3	-	TRBJ2-6	-	CASSAYKDSSGANVLTF	TGTGCCAGCAGCGCCTACAAGGATTCCTCTGGGGCCAACGTCCTGACTTTC
TRBV28	-	TRBJ2-6	-	CASSTPQGSGANVLTF	TGTGCCAGCAGCACCCCCCAGGGATCTGGGGCCAACGTCCTGACTTTC
TRBV5-1	TRBD2	TRBJ2-7	-	CASRSTSGSVYEQYF	TGCGCCAGCAGATCTACTAGCGGGAGTGTTTACGAGCAGTACTTC
TRBV27	TRBD1	TRBJ1-6	few	CASKGLTGVDSPLHF	TGTGCCAGCAAAGGGCTCACAGGGGTGGACTCACCCCTCCACTTT
TRBV29-1	-	TRBJ2-3	-	CSVEVGRTDTQYF	TGCAGCGTTGAGGTAGGCCGCACAGATACGCAGTATTTT
TRBV6-4	-	TRBJ2-3	-	CASSQAGQVTDTQYF	TGTGCCAGCAGTCAAGCGGGACAGGTCACAGATACGCAGTATTTT